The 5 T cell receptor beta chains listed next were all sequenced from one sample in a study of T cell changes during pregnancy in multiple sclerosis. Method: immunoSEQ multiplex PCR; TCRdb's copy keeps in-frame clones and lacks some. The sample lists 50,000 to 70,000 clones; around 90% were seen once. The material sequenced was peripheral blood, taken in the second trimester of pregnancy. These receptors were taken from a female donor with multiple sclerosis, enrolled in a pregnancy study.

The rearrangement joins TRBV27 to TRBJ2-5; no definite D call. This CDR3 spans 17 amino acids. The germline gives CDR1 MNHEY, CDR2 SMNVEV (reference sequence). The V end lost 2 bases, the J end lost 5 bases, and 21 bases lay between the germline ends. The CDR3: CASSLGGYGAVKETQYF. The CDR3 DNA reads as TGTGCCAGCAGTTTAGGTGGGTACGGAGCCGTCAAGGAGACCCAGTACTTC.

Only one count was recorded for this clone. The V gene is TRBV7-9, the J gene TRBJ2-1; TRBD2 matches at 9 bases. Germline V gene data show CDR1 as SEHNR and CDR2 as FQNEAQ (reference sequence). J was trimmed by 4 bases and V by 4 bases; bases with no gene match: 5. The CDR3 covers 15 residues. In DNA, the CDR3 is TGTGCCAGCAGCTCGAGACTAGCGGCGTACAATGAGCAGTTCTTC. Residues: CASSSRLAAYNEQFF.

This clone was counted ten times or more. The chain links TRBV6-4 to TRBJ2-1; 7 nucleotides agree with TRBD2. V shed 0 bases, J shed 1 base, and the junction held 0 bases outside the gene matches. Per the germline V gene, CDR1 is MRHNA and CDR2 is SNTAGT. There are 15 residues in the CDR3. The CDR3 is CASSDSAGSYNEQFF. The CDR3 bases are TGTGCCAGCAGTGACTCAGCGGGATCCTACAATGAGCAGTTCTTC.

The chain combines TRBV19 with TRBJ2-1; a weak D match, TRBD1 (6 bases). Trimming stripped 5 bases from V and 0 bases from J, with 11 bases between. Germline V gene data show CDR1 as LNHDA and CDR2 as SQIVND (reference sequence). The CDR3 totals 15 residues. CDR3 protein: CASSDRPRSYNEQFF. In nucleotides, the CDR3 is TGTGCCAGTAGTGACAGGCCCCGCTCCTACAATGAGCAGTTCTTC.

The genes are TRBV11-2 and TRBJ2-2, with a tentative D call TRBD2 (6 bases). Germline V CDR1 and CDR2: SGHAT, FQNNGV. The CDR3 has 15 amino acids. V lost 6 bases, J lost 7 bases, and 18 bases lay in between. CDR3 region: CASRPGTQGIGELFF. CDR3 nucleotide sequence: TGTGCCAGCAGGCCCGGGACTCAGGGAATCGGGGAGCTGTTTTTT.